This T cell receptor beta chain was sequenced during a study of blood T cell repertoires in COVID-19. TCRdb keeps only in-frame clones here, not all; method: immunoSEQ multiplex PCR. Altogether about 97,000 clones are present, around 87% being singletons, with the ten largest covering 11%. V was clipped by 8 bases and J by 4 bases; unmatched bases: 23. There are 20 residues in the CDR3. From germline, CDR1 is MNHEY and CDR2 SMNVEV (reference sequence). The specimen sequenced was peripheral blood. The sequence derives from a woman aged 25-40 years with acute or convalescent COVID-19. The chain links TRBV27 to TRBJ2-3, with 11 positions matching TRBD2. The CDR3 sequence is CASLAGGLTTAEHHSDTQYF. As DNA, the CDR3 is TGTGCCAGCCTAGCGGGGGGACTGACTACAGCAGAACACCACTCAGATACGCAGTATTTT.